Presented here are 5 T cell receptor beta chains from one specimen sequenced in a study of blood T cell repertoires in COVID-19. Some clones are missing from TCRdb's copy, which holds only in-frame ones; the method was immunoSEQ multiplex PCR. The table lists 150,000 or so clones, 70% to 80% of them singletons. The sample consisted of peripheral blood. Source of these receptors: a woman in her seventies with COVID-19, enrolled during active disease.

The chain carries TRBV28 and TRBJ2-7, with 7 bases fitting TRBD2. The trim removed 3 bases at V and 2 bases at J, leaving 7 bases unmatched. Germline CDR1 MDHEN, CDR2 SYDVKM. The CDR3 runs to 15 residues. CDR3 residues: CASSFGGGLTYEQYF. CDR3 DNA: TGTGCCAGCAGTTTTGGGGGGGGACTAACCTACGAGCAGTACTTC. The full variable domain, its missing parts supplied by reference TRBV28 and TRBJ2-7, is DVKVTQSSRYLVKRTGEKVFLECVQDMDHENMFWYRQDPGLGLRLIYFSYDVKMKEKGDIPEGYSVSREKKERFSLILESASTNQTSMYLCASSFGGGLTYEQYFGPGTRLTVT.

This chain uses TRBV9 with TRBJ1-3, with D possibly matching TRBD1 (6 bases). Germline V gene data show CDR1 as SGDLS and CDR2 as YYNGEE. The V and J ends lost 0 bases and 1 base respectively, with 11 bases between them. The CDR3 consists of 16 residues. The CDR3 DNA follows: TGTGCCAGCAGCGTAGGAGGGGGATTGTCTGGAAACACCATATATTTT. Protein product: CASSVGGGLSGNTIYF.

This clone was seen once. The genes are TRBV30 and TRBJ1-2, with a possible D match to TRBD1 (5 bases). Per germline, CDR1 GTSNPN and CDR2 SVGIG (reference sequence). The germline V and J ends were trimmed by 1 base and 13 bases, with 16 bases remaining between them. The CDR3 extends over 12 amino acids. The CDR3 DNA reads as TGTGCCTGGAGTGCCCAACATTCGGGACTCACCTTC. It translates to CAWSAQHSGLTF.

The chain uses TRBV5-8 and TRBJ1-1; 7 nucleotides agree with TRBD1. Trimming took 5 bases from V and 7 from J; bases not matched to a gene: 8. The CDR3 length is 13 residues. Germline CDR1 reads SGHTS; CDR2 reads YDEGEE. The CDR3 DNA reads TGTGCCAGCAGAAGGACAGGAGCTCGTGAAGCTTTCTTT. Protein product: CASRRTGAREAFF.

V and J are TRBV15 and TRBJ2-1, with D maybe TRBD1 (6 bases). Germline CDR1 reads LNHNV; CDR2 reads YYDKDF (reference sequence). The V end lost 3 bases, the J end lost 12 bases, and 18 bases lay between the germline ends. This CDR3 contains 14 residues. CDR3 sequence reads: CATSSNRDTGRQFF. The CDR3 DNA is TGTGCCACCAGCAGTAACCGGGACACGGGGCGGCAGTTCTTC.